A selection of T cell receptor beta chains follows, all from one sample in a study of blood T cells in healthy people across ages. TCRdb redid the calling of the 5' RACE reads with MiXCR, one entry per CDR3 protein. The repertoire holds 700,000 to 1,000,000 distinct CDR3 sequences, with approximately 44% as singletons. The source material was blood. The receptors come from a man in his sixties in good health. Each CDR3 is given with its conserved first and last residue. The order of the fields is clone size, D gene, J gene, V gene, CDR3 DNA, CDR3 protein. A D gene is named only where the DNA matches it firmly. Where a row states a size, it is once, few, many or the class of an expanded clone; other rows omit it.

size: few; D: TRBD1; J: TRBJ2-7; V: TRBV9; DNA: TGTGCCAGCAGCGTAGCTGGGGGACAGGGCTCGTACGAGCAGTACTTC; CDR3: CASSVAGGQGSYEQYF
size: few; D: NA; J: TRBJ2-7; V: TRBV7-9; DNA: TGTGCCAGCAGCAACCCGGACAGACCCGTCACGGGGGAGCAGTACTTC; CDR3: CASSNPDRPVTGEQYF
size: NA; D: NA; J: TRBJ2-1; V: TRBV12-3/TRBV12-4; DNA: TGTGCCAGCAGTTTAAGGGGAGCCTCAAGGCACAATGAGCAGCTCTTC; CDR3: CASSLRGASRHNEQLF
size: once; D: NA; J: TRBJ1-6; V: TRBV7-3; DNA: TGTGCCAGCAGCAAAGGGCAGAATTCACCCCTCCACTTT; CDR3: CASSKGQNSPLHF
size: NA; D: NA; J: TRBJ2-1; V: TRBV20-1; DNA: TGCAGTGCTAGAGGCAGATCCTACAGTGAGCAGTTCTTC; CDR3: CSARGRSYSEQFF
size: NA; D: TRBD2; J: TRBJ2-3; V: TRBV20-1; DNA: TGCAGTGCTAGAGGACTAGCGGGGTACGGCACAGATACGCAGTATTTT; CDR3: CSARGLAGYGTDTQYF
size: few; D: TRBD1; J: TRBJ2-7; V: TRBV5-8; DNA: TGTGCCAGCAGCGCGGGACAGGGTGTTTACGAGCAGTACTTC; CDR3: CASSAGQGVYEQYF
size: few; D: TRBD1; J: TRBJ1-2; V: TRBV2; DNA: TGTGCCAGCATCCCGGGACAGGCCACCCGGCGTCATGGCTACACCTTC; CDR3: CASIPGQATRRHGYTF
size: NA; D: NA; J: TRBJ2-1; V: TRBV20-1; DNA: TGCAATGCCAGGACGAGTGGTCTTCAGTTCTTC; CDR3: CNARTSGLQFF
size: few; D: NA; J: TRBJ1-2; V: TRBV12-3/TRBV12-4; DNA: TGTGCCAGCAGTTTAAAACAGTCACTTTATGGCTACACCTTC; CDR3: CASSLKQSLYGYTF
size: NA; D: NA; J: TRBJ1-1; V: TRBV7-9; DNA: TGTGCCAGCAGCTCTAGCTCGGGAGGGACTGAAGCTTTCTTT; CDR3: CASSSSSGGTEAFF
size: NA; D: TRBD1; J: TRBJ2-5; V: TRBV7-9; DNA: TGTGCCAGCAGCCCCCGGACAGGTCTAGTCGAGACCCAGTACTTC; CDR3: CASSPRTGLVETQYF
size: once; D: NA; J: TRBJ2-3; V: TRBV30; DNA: TGTGCCTGGAGTGTAGTCCCCGTAGATACGCAGTATTTT; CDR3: CAWSVVPVDTQYF
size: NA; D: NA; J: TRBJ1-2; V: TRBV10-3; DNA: TGTGCCATCAGTGAGTCTGGGTACTCCTACTATGGCTACACCTTC; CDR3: CAISESGYSYYGYTF
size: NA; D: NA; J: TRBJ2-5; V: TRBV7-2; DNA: TGTGCCAGCAGCTTAGGGCCGCGTCGGGAGACCCAGTACTTC; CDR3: CASSLGPRRETQYF
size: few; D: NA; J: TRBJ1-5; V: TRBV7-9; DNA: TGTGCCAGCAGCTTGGGTTCGGGGCAGGGCAATCAGCCCCAGCATTTT; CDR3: CASSLGSGQGNQPQHF
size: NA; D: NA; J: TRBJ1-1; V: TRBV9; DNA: TGTGCCAGCAGCGTAGAGGCAGGGGTAGGGGCTGAAGCTTTCTTT; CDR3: CASSVEAGVGAEAFF
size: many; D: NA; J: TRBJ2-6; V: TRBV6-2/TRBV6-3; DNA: TGTGCCAGCAGTTACTCGGAGCGCTCTGGGGCCAACGTCCTGACTTTC; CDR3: CASSYSERSGANVLTF
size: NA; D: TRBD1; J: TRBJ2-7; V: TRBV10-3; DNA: TGTGCCATCAGTGAGGGACAGGGTTCCTACAATGAGCAGTACTTC; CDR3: CAISEGQGSYNEQYF
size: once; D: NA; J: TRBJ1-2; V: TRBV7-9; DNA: TGTGCCAGCAGCTTAGAACAAGGGAGTGGCTACACCTTC; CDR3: CASSLEQGSGYTF
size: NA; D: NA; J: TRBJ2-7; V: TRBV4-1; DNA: TGCGCCAGCAGCCAAGGTCGGGCCAGGGGGGATTACGAGCAGTACTTC; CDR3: CASSQGRARGDYEQYF
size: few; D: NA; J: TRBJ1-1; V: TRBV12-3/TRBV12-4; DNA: TGTGCCAGCAGTTTGCTGCTAAACACTGAAGCTTTCTTT; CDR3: CASSLLLNTEAFF
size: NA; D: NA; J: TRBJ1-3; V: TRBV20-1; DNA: TGCAGTGCTAGAAAAGTATCTGGAAACACCATATATTTT; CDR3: CSARKVSGNTIYF
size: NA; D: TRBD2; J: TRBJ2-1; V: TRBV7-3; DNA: TGTGCCAGCAGCCGGACTAGTCGGAATGAGCAGTTCTTC; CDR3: CASSRTSRNEQFF
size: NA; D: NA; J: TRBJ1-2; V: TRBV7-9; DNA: TGTGCCAGCAGCCCCAGGGTAGGGGGTTTCTATGGCTACACCTTC; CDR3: CASSPRVGGFYGYTF
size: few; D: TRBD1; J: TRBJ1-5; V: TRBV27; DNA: TGTGCCACTAGGACAGGGGCTCAGCCCCAGCATTTT; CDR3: CATRTGAQPQHF
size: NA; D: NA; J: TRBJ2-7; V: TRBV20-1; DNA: TGCAGTGCTGGAGGTGCCAGGGCGAACGAGCAGTACTTC; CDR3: CSAGGARANEQYF
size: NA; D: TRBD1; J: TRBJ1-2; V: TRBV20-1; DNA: TGCAGTGCCCTCCCAGGGGGCGGGTATGGCTACACCTTC; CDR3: CSALPGGGYGYTF
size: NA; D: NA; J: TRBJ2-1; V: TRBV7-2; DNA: TGTGCCAGCAGCCCCCCTGGGAGGAATGAGCAGTTCTTC; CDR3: CASSPPGRNEQFF
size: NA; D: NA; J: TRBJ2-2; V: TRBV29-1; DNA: TGCAGCGTAGAACGACTACCAGCGGGGAACACCGGGGAGCTGTTTTTT; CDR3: CSVERLPAGNTGELFF
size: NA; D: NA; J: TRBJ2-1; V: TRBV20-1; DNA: TGCAGTGCTAGTACGCAGGGGTACAATGAGCAGTTCTTC; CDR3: CSASTQGYNEQFF
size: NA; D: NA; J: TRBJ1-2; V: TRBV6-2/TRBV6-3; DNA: TGTGCCAGCAGTTACTCCGCGGTATGGGCCAACTATGGCTACACCTTC; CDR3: CASSYSAVWANYGYTF
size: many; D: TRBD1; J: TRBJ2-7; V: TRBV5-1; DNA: TGTGCCAGCAGCCTGGACAGGAACGAGCAGTACTTC; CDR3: CASSLDRNEQYF
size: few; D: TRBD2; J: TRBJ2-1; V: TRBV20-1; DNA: TGCAGTGTAGACCCGACTAGCGGGGTCTCCTACAATGAGCAGTTCTTC; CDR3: CSVDPTSGVSYNEQFF
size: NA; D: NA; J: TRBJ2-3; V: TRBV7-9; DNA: TGTGCCAGCAGCCCCATGGGCTTGACAGATACGCAGTATTTT; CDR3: CASSPMGLTDTQYF
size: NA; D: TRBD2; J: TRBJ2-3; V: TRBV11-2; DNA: TGTGCCAGCAGCTTAGCGGGGGGGCTGCGAAGAGATACGCAGTATTTT; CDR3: CASSLAGGLRRDTQYF
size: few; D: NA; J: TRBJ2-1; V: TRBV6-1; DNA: TGTGCCAGCAGGGGACGGTCCTACAATGAGCAGTTCTTC; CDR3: CASRGRSYNEQFF
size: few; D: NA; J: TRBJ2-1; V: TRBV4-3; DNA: TGCGCCAGCAGCCAAACTGGGGGGCCGGCAGTCCATCGGCAGTTCTTC; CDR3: CASSQTGGPAVHRQFF
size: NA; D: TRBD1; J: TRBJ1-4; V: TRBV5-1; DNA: TGCGCCAGCAACCTGACAGGGGTGGAAGAAAAACTGTTTTTT; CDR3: CASNLTGVEEKLFF
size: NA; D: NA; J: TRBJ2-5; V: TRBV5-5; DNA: TGTGCCAGCAGCCTAGATCGGTTTACCCAGTACTTC; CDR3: CASSLDRFTQYF
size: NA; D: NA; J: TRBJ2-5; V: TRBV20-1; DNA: TGCAGTGCTAGAGATCTGAAGGTAGCCCGGACCCAGTACTTC; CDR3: CSARDLKVARTQYF
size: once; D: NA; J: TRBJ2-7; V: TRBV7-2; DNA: TGTGCCAGCATGGGTCTCCATTCCTCCTACGAGCAGTACTTC; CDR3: CASMGLHSSYEQYF
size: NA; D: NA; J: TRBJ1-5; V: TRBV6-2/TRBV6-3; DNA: TGTGCCAGCAGTTATTTGGGTGACAGGCAGCCCCAGCATTTT; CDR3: CASSYLGDRQPQHF
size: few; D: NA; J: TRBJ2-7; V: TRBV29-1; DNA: TGCAGCGCCGGCGCGCAGGGATCCTCCTACGAGCAGTACTTC; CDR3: CSAGAQGSSYEQYF
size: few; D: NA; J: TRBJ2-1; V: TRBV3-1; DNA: TGTGCCAGCAGCCCTAAGACAAACAATGAGCAGTTCTTC; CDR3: CASSPKTNNEQFF
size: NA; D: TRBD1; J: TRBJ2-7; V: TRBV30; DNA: TGTGCCTGGGGCAGGGACAGCCTATTCTACGAGCAGTACTTC; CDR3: CAWGRDSLFYEQYF